This T cell receptor beta chain appears in the sequencing data of a study of T cell repertoires in cytomegalovirus infection. Study-wide background: CMV epitopes that were recently identified and HLA-C-restricted were used alongside well-studied HLA-B-restricted ones. Study-level results: Across the ex vivo response, the dominant clonotypes were HLA-C-restricted CMV-specific TCR beta clonotypes.

This clonotype was picked up a small number of times. The antigen remains unidentified. TCRdb processed the reads anew with MiXCR; each CDR3 protein has one entry. The sample carries under 450,000 distinct CDR3 sequences, about a third recorded once. CDR1 and CDR2 from the germline V gene are SGHTA and FQGTGA. This CDR3 is built from 12 residues. The V gene lost 1 base and the J gene lost 7 bases, with 4 bases spanning the gap. The clonotype was recovered from a human donor in good health (CMV status not recorded). Some clones in this sample may be carry-over from other donors' samples. The source was cultured PBMCs, collected from culture after CMV antigen stimulation. The V gene is TRBV7-3, the J gene TRBJ2-2; D remains unclear. DNA of the CDR3: TGTGCCAGCAGCTTAAGTCGCGGGGAGCTGTTTTTT. This codes for CASSLSRGELFF.